This T cell receptor (beta chain) originates from a study of shared clonotypes between healthy human individuals (dated by TCRdb to about 2020). Context from the whole study: A couple of women and a few men aged 18 to 49 years were included in the cohort. Per donor, three plates each were used for CD4 naive and CD4 memory, two for CD8 naive, and one for CD8 memory. To estimate repertoire size and how much clonotype sharing occurs between individuals, the study deeply sequenced the blood TCR repertoires of 5 or 6 healthy adults. To increase sequencing depth and limit assay-specific biases, different laboratories used diverse techniques to prepare libraries and sequence TCR repertoires. Each donor's leukapheresis produced roughly between roughly 0.9 and 9 billion PBMCs.

Broader findings and caveats from the paper: Pairwise subsampling indicated that sequencing depth was expected to affect the degree of clonotype sharing among donors. Even with the large sequencing depth, rarefaction of the sorted-subset datasets indicated that sequencing was incomplete. The genetic and exposure-history diversity represented was limited by the small number of donors. Sharing across a few donors was observed for roughly 5.4% of naive CD4, 3.5% of naive CD8, around 2.5% of memory CD4, and over 0.3% of memory CD8 clonotypes. Higher generation probabilities were observed for clonotypes shared by all four sorted-subset donors than for non-shared clonotypes. Sampling was limited to blood, and TCR repertoires in tissue likely differ from TCR repertoires in blood. Naive subsets generally had larger estimated clonotype richness than memory subsets did.

The germline V gene (reference sequence) provides CDR1 SGHNT and CDR2 YYREEE. Including the terminal cysteine and phenylalanine, the CDR3 comprises 14 residues. Of all the DNA, just the CDR3 is kept, 42 bases in frame from base 1. Trimming takes 4 bases off V and 5 bases off J; junction bases not matched to a gene: 5. A remark on this clone: The specificity of this receptor is unknown. No base quality values were provided; no much bigger clone lies one nucleotide off.

The donors were healthy, HIV-negative adults with no recently reported acute infections or vaccinations. Every donor was a Caucasian adult living in Nashville, Tennessee, USA. CD4+ T cells were enriched by magnetic negative selection, after which naive cells were positively selected on CD45RA and the negative fraction was taken as the memory subset. After blood collection by leukapheresis, PBMCs were isolated using Ficoll-Histopaque density gradient centrifugation and then cryopreserved in the vapor phase of liquid nitrogen. Analytical flow cytometry was used to check the purity and quantity of every magnetically sorted T cell population. From each sorted fraction, genomic DNA was isolated and quantified by UV absorbance on a Nanodrop 2000c. Using the deep immunoSEQ assay, multiplex PCR amplified TCR CDR3 regions from genomic DNA. Extracted genomic DNA from each cell subset was spread evenly across all wells of several immunoSEQ 96-well plates, with each plate serving as a replicate. For sorted subsets, 150 to 250 ng genomic DNA, equal to 30,000 to 35,000 T cell genomes, was loaded into each replicate PCR. Purified libraries were measured with a Qubit 3.0 fluorometer, size-checked on a Bioanalyzer 2100, and measured again with the KAPA Library Quantification kit. A separate single-read 150-cycle Illumina NextSeq 550 flow cell was used to sequence each immunoSEQ 96-well plate. The study's processing was this. The immunoSEQ output contained only junctional sequences without quality scores, so filtering could not match that applied to full-length reads. Sequences were annotated with PyIR, a Python wrapper for IgBLAST v1.9, using IMGT germline references to assign V/J genes and CDR3. Any read was removed if the V/J assignment was weak (E-value above 1e-6), the CDR3 was missing, or the read contained stop codons, out-of-frame junctions, or ambiguous translated residues. V3J clonotypes were defined by identical inferred V gene, J gene, and CDR3 amino acid sequence. The percentage overlap between two repertoires was calculated by dividing the number of shared unique clonotypes by the size of the smaller repertoire. Three approaches were used to assess repertoire richness: RTK rarefaction, the Chao1 estimator, and Recon v2.1 estimates of unobserved clonotypes. OLGA was used to compute generation probabilities for all TCRbeta clonotypes that the gDNA method yielded from a handful of donors. TCRdb carries this immuneACCESS record with in-frame sequences only. Its versions omit some clonotypes, under half of them owing to an unresolved V gene in the studies checked, with the rest unexplained. V and J calls and clone size are copied from that table; D and trimming were computed from the DNA. The sample table lists 800,000 to 1,200,000 clones, approximately 78% of them with a count of one. The ten largest clones represent about 0.52% of the sample.

The sequence came from a man aged 18 to 30 in good health. Some clones in this sample may be carry-over from other donors' samples. In this chain, TRBV5-4 is recombined with TRBJ1-5; 8 central bases correspond to TRBD1. Source material: memory CD4+ T cells from PBMCs. The label giving this sample's cell subset or site can be read as: CD45RA-negative fraction. The CDR3 region has the sequence CASSPPQGDQPQHF. The nucleotides are TGTGCCAGCAGCCCACCACAGGGGGATCAGCCCCAGCATTTT.